Listed below are T cell receptor beta chains from one sample, sequenced in a study of T-cell memory formation after mild COVID-19. Each CDR3 protein is one row after TCRdb ran MiXCR on the 5' RACE reads. The table lists about 340,000 distinct CDR3 sequences, less than 25% of them singletons. Input material: PBMCs or a T cell subset sorted from them (not recorded which). These receptors all stem from a man younger than 30 who had mild COVID-19 (a few samples of this study predate the infection). Cell type and time point are not known. CDR3s include the opening cysteine and the closing phenylalanine or tryptophan. A D gene is named only where the DNA matches it firmly. Only part of the rows carry a size: once, few, many, or a class if the clone is expanded.

size	V	J	D	CDR3	DNA
.	TRBV4-3	TRBJ2-5	.	CASSQGSAPAGTQYF	TGCGCCAGCAGCCAAGGGTCGGCACCCGCCGGGACCCAGTACTTC
once	TRBV20-1	TRBJ2-7	.	CSASDSYEQYF	TGCAGTGCGAGCGACAGCTACGAGCAGTACTTC
few	TRBV12-3/TRBV12-4	TRBJ1-6	.	CASSLGTLQNLALHF	TGTGCCAGCAGTTTGGGGACACTCCAAAATTTGGCCCTCCACTTT
few	TRBV5-1	TRBJ1-6	.	CASGEPDSPLHF	TGCGCCAGCGGGGAGCCAGATTCACCCCTCCACTTT
.	TRBV9	TRBJ1-6	TRBD1	CASSTTGAGNSPLHF	TGTGCCAGCAGCACAACAGGGGCGGGTAATTCACCCCTCCACTTT
few	TRBV7-2	TRBJ1-2	TRBD1	CASSTNRGEYGYTF	TGTGCCAGCAGCACCAACAGGGGGGAGTATGGCTACACCTTC
.	TRBV12-3/TRBV12-4	TRBJ1-6	.	CASQGRETSPLHF	TGTGCCAGCCAAGGACGTGAAACTTCACCCCTCCACTTT
.	TRBV5-1	TRBJ1-6	.	CASSLTRVSAGSPLHF	TGCGCCAGCAGCTTGACAAGGGTCTCGGCGGGTTCACCCCTCCACTTT
few	TRBV6-2/TRBV6-3	TRBJ2-5	.	CASSTGSETQYF	TGTGCCAGCAGCACCGGATCCGAGACCCAGTACTTC
.	TRBV12-3/TRBV12-4	TRBJ1-2	.	CASTAGDNYGYTF	TGTGCCAGCACGGCAGGGGACAACTATGGCTACACCTTC
few	TRBV21-1	TRBJ1-5	.	CASSRVTDREDQPQHF	TGTGCCAGCAGCAGGGTGACGGACAGGGAGGATCAGCCCCAGCATTTT
many	TRBV25-1	TRBJ1-2	.	CASSGTAYGYTF	TGTGCCAGCAGTGGGACAGCCTATGGCTACACCTTC
.	TRBV5-1	TRBJ2-1	.	CASSQLGGLSEQFF	TGCGCCAGCAGTCAATTGGGGGGGCTATCTGAGCAGTTCTTC
.	TRBV29-1	TRBJ2-7	.	CSVVRGYEQYF	TGCAGCGTTGTTCGAGGATACGAGCAGTACTTC
.	TRBV6-5	TRBJ2-5	.	CASRMLGAGQQETQYF	TGTGCCAGCAGGATGCTCGGGGCGGGGCAACAAGAGACCCAGTACTTC
.	TRBV5-1	TRBJ2-3	TRBD1	CASSLGQGRSDTQYF	TGCGCCAGCAGCTTGGGACAGGGGAGGTCAGATACGCAGTATTTT
.	TRBV5-1	TRBJ1-1	.	CASSLEEGGTEAFF	TGCGCCAGCAGCTTGGAAGAGGGGGGCACTGAAGCTTTCTTT
.	TRBV10-2	TRBJ1-1	TRBD1	CASSRDSWNTEAFF	TGCGCCAGCAGTCGGGACAGTTGGAACACTGAAGCTTTCTTT
.	TRBV6-6	TRBJ1-2	.	CASRSDRIYGYTF	TGTGCCAGCAGATCTGACAGGATCTATGGCTACACCTTC
few	TRBV4-2	TRBJ1-5	TRBD1	CASSQLQGGPQHF	TGTGCCAGCAGCCAATTACAGGGGGGTCCCCAGCATTTT
few	TRBV29-1	TRBJ2-1	.	CSVAKLDGGASNEQFF	TGCAGCGTTGCAAAACTGGATGGGGGAGCCAGCAATGAGCAGTTCTTC
few	TRBV20-1	TRBJ2-3	TRBD2	CSARFGGGGTDTQYF	TGCAGTGCTAGGTTCGGCGGGGGAGGCACAGATACGCAGTATTTT
.	TRBV7-2	TRBJ1-2	.	CASSAQSGYGYTF	TGTGCCAGCAGCGCCCAGTCGGGCTATGGCTACACCTTC
few	TRBV7-9	TRBJ2-3	.	CASSLGGGWTADTQYF	TGTGCCAGCAGCTTAGGAGGAGGATGGACGGCAGATACGCAGTATTTT
.	TRBV3-1	TRBJ2-5	.	CASSQDALAWETQYF	TGTGCCAGCAGCCAAGATGCCCTAGCTTGGGAGACCCAGTACTTC
.	TRBV15	TRBJ1-5	.	CATSRWKGSSQPQHF	TGTGCCACCAGCAGATGGAAGGGGTCAAGTCAGCCCCAGCATTTT
.	TRBV5-1	TRBJ1-2	.	CASSLGDQRSYGYTF	TGCGCCAGCAGCTTGGGGGACCAAAGGTCCTATGGCTACACCTTC
many	TRBV5-1	TRBJ2-3	.	CASSFGGSTDTQYF	TGCGCCAGCAGCTTCGGGGGCAGCACAGATACGCAGTATTTT
few	TRBV6-1	TRBJ1-4	.	CASSARVREKLFF	TGTGCCAGCAGTGCCCGGGTTCGCGAAAAACTGTTTTTT
.	TRBV5-1	TRBJ1-4	.	CASRNPPDRLDF	TGCGCCAGCAGAAACCCCCCAGACAGGCTGGATTTT
.	TRBV5-6	TRBJ1-1	.	CASSFGTVVEAFF	TGTGCCAGCAGCTTTGGGACGGTTGTTGAAGCTTTCTTT
.	TRBV19	TRBJ1-1	.	CASSMEGRLEAFF	TGTGCCAGTAGTATGGAGGGACGGCTTGAAGCTTTCTTT
few	TRBV12-3/TRBV12-4	TRBJ1-1	TRBD1	CASSFRQGVPEAFF	TGTGCCAGCAGTTTTAGACAGGGGGTCCCTGAAGCTTTCTTT
few	TRBV6-2/TRBV6-3	TRBJ2-3	.	CASTDRRTSTDTQYF	TGTGCCAGCACCGACAGGCGAACAAGCACAGATACGCAGTATTTT
.	TRBV7-9	TRBJ2-5	.	CASSLPRGEETQYF	TGTGCCAGCAGCTTACCCCGAGGAGAAGAGACCCAGTACTTC
few	TRBV9	TRBJ2-1	.	CASSEKGPRGYNEQFF	TGTGCCAGCAGTGAAAAGGGGCCCCGAGGCTACAATGAGCAGTTCTTC
.	TRBV7-2	TRBJ1-5	.	CASSPLRGRGNQPQHF	TGTGCCAGCAGCCCCTTGAGGGGTAGGGGCAATCAGCCCCAGCATTTT
.	TRBV7-2	TRBJ2-3	.	CASSRATPTDTQYF	TGTGCCAGCAGCCGGGCGACCCCCACAGATACGCAGTATTTT
.	TRBV18	TRBJ1-1	TRBD1	CASSRKQGMNTEAFF	TGTGCCAGCTCACGAAAACAGGGGATGAACACTGAAGCTTTCTTT
few	TRBV4-1	TRBJ1-1	TRBD1	CASTWSIPRTGDTEAFF	TGCGCCAGCACTTGGAGTATTCCTAGGACAGGGGACACTGAAGCTTTCTTT
.	TRBV12-3/TRBV12-4	TRBJ1-1	.	CASSLGGEPNTEAFF	TGTGCCAGCAGTTTAGGGGGGGAACCGAACACTGAAGCTTTCTTT
many	TRBV6-5	TRBJ1-1	.	CASRMNTEAFF	TGTGCCAGCCGAATGAACACTGAAGCTTTCTTT
few	TRBV6-5	TRBJ2-2	.	CASRESNPGELFF	TGTGCCAGCAGGGAATCTAATCCCGGGGAGCTGTTTTTT
.	TRBV5-1	TRBJ1-5	.	CASSPRAGSNQPQHF	TGCGCCAGCAGCCCACGAGCAGGGAGCAATCAGCCCCAGCATTTT
.	TRBV3-1	TRBJ2-5	.	CASSQGGPGLSLYF	TGTGCCAGCAGCCAAGGTGGACCTGGACTATCTCTGTACTTC
.	TRBV7-3	TRBJ2-7	TRBD1	CASSPGQGADEQYF	TGTGCCAGCAGTCCCGGACAGGGGGCAGACGAGCAGTACTTC
few	TRBV27	TRBJ1-1	.	CASSAHQRAGTEAFF	TGTGCCAGCAGTGCACATCAGCGGGCTGGCACTGAAGCTTTCTTT
few	TRBV29-1	TRBJ2-1	TRBD2	CSVELAGVHVEQFF	TGCAGCGTTGAACTAGCGGGGGTTCATGTTGAGCAGTTCTTC
.	TRBV9	TRBJ1-1	TRBD1	CASSVAPPDRDDTEAFF	TGTGCCAGCAGCGTAGCCCCACCTGACAGGGATGACACTGAAGCTTTCTTT
.	TRBV7-2	TRBJ2-3	.	CASSAHGGRADTQYF	TGTGCCAGCAGCGCACATGGGGGGCGTGCAGATACGCAGTATTTT
few	TRBV20-1	TRBJ1-5	.	CSGVGGDQPQHF	TGCAGTGGCGTCGGAGGGGATCAGCCCCAGCATTTT
many	TRBV6-5	TRBJ1-1	.	CASSYRSGEAFF	TGTGCCAGCAGTTACCGGTCGGGTGAAGCTTTCTTT
.	TRBV20-1	TRBJ2-5	.	CSAIEAKTQYF	TGCAGTGCTATCGAGGCCAAGACCCAGTACTTC
few	TRBV5-1	TRBJ2-5	.	CASTPRGQLETQYF	TGCGCCAGCACCCCGCGTGGGCAGCTGGAGACCCAGTACTTC
.	TRBV4-3	TRBJ1-5	.	CASSPGLVDQPQHF	TGCGCCAGCAGCCCGGGACTTGTCGATCAGCCCCAGCATTTT
.	TRBV7-9	TRBJ2-1	TRBD1	CARSAGQGTYNEQFF	TGTGCCAGAAGCGCCGGACAGGGCACCTACAATGAGCAGTTCTTC
many	TRBV6-2/TRBV6-3	TRBJ1-2	.	CASSTTENYGYTF	TGTGCCAGCTCAACGACCGAGAACTATGGCTACACCTTC